Here is one T cell receptor (beta chain) with its context. Germline V gives CDR1 MNHNS, CDR2 SASEGT. Trimming cost V 3 bases and J 0 bases, with 21 bases left between them. CDR3 length: 19 residues. Generated by immunoSEQ multiplex PCR, the TCRdb table keeps only in-frame clones and is missing some. Here the sample spans some 98,000 clones, 65% to 90% being singletons. This sample was included in a study of blood T cell repertoires in COVID-19. Study-wide context: Italy, Spain and the United States were the sources of the convalescent and acute COVID-19 samples.

The TCR comes from a man aged 70-80 years with active or convalescent COVID-19. This rearrangement joins TRBV6-1 to TRBJ1-5, with D possibly TRBD1 on 5 matching bases. The sequencing input was peripheral blood. This CDR3 is CASSERPGSKYYSNQPQHF. The CDR3, as DNA: TGTGCCAGCAGTGAGAGGCCAGGGTCCAAGTACTATAGCAATCAGCCCCAGCATTTT.